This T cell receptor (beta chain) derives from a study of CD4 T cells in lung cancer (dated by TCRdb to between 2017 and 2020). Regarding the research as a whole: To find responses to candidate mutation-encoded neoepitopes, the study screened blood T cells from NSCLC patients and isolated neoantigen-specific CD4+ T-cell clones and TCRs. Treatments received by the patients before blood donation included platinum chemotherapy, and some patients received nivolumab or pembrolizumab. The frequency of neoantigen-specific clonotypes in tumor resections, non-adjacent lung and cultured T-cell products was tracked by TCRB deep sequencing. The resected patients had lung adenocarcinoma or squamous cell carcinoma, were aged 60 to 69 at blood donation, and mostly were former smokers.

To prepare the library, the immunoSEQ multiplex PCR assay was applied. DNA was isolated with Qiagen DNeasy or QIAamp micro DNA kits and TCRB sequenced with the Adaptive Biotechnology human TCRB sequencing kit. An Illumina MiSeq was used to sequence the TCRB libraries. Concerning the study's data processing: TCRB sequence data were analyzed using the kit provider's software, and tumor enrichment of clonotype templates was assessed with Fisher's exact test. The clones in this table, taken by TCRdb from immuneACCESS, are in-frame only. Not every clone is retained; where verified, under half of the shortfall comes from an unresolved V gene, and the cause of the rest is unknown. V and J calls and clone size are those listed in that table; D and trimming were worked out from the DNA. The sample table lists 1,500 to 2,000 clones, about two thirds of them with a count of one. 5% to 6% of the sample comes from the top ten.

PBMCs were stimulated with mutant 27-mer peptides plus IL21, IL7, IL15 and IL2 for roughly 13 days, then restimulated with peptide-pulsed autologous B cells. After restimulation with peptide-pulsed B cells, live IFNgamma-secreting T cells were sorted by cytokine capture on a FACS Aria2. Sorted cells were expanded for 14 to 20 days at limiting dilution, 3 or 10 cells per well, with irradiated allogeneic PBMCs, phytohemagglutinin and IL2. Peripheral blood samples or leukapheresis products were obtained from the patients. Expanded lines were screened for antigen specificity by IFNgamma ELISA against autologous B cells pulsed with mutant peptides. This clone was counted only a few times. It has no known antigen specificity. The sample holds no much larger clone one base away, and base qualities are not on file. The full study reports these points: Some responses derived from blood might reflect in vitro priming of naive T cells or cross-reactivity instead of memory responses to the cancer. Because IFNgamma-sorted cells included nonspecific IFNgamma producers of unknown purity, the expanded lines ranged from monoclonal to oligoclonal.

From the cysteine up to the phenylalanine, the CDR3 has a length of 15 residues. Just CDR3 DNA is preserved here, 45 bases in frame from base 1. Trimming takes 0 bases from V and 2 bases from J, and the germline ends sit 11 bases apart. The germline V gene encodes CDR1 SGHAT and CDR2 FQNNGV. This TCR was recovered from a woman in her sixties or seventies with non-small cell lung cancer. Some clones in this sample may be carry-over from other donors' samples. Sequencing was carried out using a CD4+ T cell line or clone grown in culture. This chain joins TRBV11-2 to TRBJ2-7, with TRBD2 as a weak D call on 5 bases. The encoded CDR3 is CASSLEGVGAYEQYF. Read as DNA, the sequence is TGTGCCAGCAGCTTAGAGGGAGTCGGCGCCTACGAGCAGTACTTC.